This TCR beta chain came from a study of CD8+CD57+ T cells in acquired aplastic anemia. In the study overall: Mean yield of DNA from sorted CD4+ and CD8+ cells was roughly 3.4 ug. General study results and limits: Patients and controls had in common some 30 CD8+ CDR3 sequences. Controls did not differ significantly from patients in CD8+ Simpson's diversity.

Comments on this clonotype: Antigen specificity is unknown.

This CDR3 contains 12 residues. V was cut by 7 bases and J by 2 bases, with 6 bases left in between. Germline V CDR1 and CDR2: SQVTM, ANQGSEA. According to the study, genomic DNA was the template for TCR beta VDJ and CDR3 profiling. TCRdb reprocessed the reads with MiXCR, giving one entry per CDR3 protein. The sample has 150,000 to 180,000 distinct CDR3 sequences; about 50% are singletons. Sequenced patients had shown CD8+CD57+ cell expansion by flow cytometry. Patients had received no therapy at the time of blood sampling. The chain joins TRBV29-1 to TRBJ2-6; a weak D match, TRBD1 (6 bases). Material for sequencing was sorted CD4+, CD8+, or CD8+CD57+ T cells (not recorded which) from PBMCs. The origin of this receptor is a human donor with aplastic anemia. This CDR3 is CSAGAGANVLTF. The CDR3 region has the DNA TGCAGCGCAGGGGCTGGGGCCAACGTCCTGACTTTC.